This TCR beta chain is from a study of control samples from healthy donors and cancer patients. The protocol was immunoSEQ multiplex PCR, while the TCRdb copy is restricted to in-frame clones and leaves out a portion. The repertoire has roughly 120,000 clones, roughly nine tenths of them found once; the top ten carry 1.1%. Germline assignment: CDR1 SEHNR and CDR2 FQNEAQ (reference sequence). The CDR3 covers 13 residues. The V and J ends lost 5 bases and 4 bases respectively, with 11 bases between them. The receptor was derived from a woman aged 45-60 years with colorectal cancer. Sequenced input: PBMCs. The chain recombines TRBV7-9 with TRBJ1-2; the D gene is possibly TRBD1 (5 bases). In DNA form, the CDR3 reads TGTGCCAGCAGCCCCGGGACGGCCTATGGCTACACCTTC. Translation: CASSPGTAYGYTF.